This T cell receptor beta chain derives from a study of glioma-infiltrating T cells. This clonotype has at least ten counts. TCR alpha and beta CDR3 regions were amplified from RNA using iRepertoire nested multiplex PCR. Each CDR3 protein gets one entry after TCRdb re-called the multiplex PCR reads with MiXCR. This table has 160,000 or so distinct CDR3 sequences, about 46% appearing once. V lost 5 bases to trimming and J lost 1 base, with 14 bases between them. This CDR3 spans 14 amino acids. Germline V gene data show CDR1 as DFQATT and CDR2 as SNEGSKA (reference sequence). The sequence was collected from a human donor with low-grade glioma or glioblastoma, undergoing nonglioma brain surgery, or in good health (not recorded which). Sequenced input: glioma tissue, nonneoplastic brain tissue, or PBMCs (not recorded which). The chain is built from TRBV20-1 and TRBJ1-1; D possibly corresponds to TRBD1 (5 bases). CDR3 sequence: CSAEERRGNTEAFF. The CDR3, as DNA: TGCAGTGCTGAAGAGAGGAGGGGGAACACTGAAGCTTTCTTT.